What follows are 26 T cell receptor beta chains derived from one specimen sequenced in a study of T cells in Graves' hyperthyroidism and ophthalmopathy. RNA transcripts provided the source from which TCR beta CDR3 regions were amplified. Researchers ran a first-round RT-PCR on the TCR CDR3 using the HTBI primer set. TCRdb called the multiplex PCR reads again in MiXCR, with one record for every CDR3 protein. Among roughly 400,000 distinct CDR3 sequences listed, around 15% were seen once. What was sequenced was blood. These receptors all come from a man aged 50 to 59 with Graves' ophthalmopathy.

This chain joins TRBV10-2 and TRBJ2-5; 7 bases align to TRBD2. The CDR3 is made up of 14 amino acids. The ends lost 7 bases at V and 5 bases at J; junction bases unmatched: 10. Looked up from germline, CDR1 is WSHSY and CDR2 is SAAADI. DNA for the CDR3: TGCGCCAGCATCCCCCAGCGGGAAAGGGAGACCCAGTACTTC. Encoded protein: CASIPQRERETQYF.

This clonotype showed up just a few times. V and J are TRBV10-3 and TRBJ2-6; 7 nucleotides match TRBD1. The germline CDR1 and CDR2 sequences are ENHRY and SYGVKD. This CDR3 has 15 residues. V dropped 10 bases and J dropped 2; count of bases not matched to a gene: 8. For the CDR3, the DNA is TGTGCCACAGGGGCTACAGGGGCTGGGGCCAACGTCCTGACTTTC. Translated, it gives CATGATGAGANVLTF.

This clonotype has a handful of counts. The rearrangement links TRBV28 to TRBJ2-2; a weak D match, TRBD1 (6 bases). The ends were cut back, 3 bases at V and 7 bases at J, with 15 bases in the middle. The CDR3 consists of 15 residues. In germline, CDR1 is MDHEN, CDR2 SYDVKM. In DNA, the CDR3 is TGTGCCAGCAGTTTGAAGGGTGGGGGACACGGGGAGCTGTTTTTT. It translates to CASSLKGGGHGELFF.

This clonotype has a count of ten or more. This rearrangement joins TRBV28 to TRBJ2-7; D uncertain. Trimming stripped 3 bases from V and 2 bases from J, with 14 bases between. CDR3 length: 15 amino acids. Germline-derived CDR1 and CDR2 are MDHEN and SYDVKM. CDR3 amino acids: CASSFLALRTYEQYF. DNA of the CDR3: TGTGCCAGCAGTTTTTTAGCTCTCCGGACCTACGAGCAGTACTTC.

This sequence joins TRBV12-3 or TRBV12-4 and TRBJ2-2; 7 bases fit TRBD2. Germline trimming cut 2 bases from V and 0 bases from J; bases unmatched to any gene: 9. The CDR3 has 18 residues. The CDR3 coding sequence is TGTGCCAGCAGTTTATGGGCAGCGGGAAACCCGAACACCGGGGAGCTGTTTTTT. This sequence encodes CASSLWAAGNPNTGELFF.

This clonotype has at least ten counts. This chain links TRBV28 with TRBJ2-2; 9 bases agree with TRBD1. Germline CDR1 and CDR2: MDHEN and SYDVKM. The CDR3 is 16 amino acids. V lost 3 bases, J lost 4 bases, and 6 bases stayed unmatched. CDR3 protein: CASSFVQGAVTGELFF. DNA of the CDR3: TGTGCCAGCAGTTTTGTACAGGGGGCGGTCACCGGGGAGCTGTTTTTT.

This clonotype was detected many times. V and J are TRBV20-1 and TRBJ2-1; TRBD2 matches 8 bases. The ends lost 0 bases at V and 8 bases at J; junction bases unmatched: 12. Germline CDR1 reads DFQATT; CDR2 reads SNEGSKA (reference sequence). The CDR3 is made up of 16 amino acids. The DNA for the CDR3 is TGCAGTGCTAGAGATAGTGGGACCGCGGGGGGCCATGAGCAGTTCTTC. This translates into CSARDSGTAGGHEQFF.

The gene calls are TRBV12-3 or TRBV12-4 and TRBJ2-1; TRBD2 matches 9 bases. Trimming removed 7 bases from V and 0 bases from J; junction bases left unmatched: 10. The CDR3 sequence is 17 residues long. The CDR3 here is CASKLAGVLSSYNEQFF. The CDR3 bases are TGTGCCAGCAAACTAGCGGGTGTGCTGAGCTCCTACAATGAGCAGTTCTTC.

This clonotype was seen many times. V gene TRBV2 combines with J gene TRBJ2-7; 11 nucleotides align to TRBD2. V was pared by 6 bases and J by 4 bases, with 8 bases of the junction left unmatched. This CDR3 spans 15 amino acids. Germline CDR1 reads SNHLY; CDR2 reads FYNNEI. The CDR3 spells CASRAPGTSGYEQYF. In DNA form, the CDR3 reads TGTGCCAGCAGAGCCCCCGGGACTAGCGGATACGAGCAGTACTTC.

This clonotype was found a few times. This chain links TRBV7-8 with TRBJ1-3; tentatively, D is TRBD1 (5 bases). Germline V gene data show CDR1 as SGHVS and CDR2 as FQNEAQ. The CDR3 sequence is 15 residues long. Trimming took off 2 bases at V and 0 bases at J, with 8 bases between the two ends. The CDR3 spells CASSLPGHSGNTIYF. The CDR3 region has the DNA TGTGCCAGCAGCTTACCAGGGCACTCTGGAAACACCATATATTTT. The full variable domain, rest sourced from reference TRBV7-8 and TRBJ1-3, is GAGVSQSPRYKVAKRGQDVALRCDPISGHVSLFWYQQALGQGPEFLTYFQNEAQLDKSGLPSDRFFAERPEGSVSTLKIQRTQQEDSAVYLCASSLPGHSGNTIYFGEGSWLTVV.

The genes are TRBV14 and TRBJ2-7; 8 bases map to TRBD1. The V gene's germline CDR1 is SGHDN and CDR2 FVKESK. Trimming cost V 4 bases and J 2 bases; bases outside gene matches: 7. The CDR3 runs 15 residues. CDR3 protein: CASSLRTGPTYEQYF. CDR3 in DNA: TGTGCCAGCAGCCTTCGGACAGGGCCCACCTACGAGCAGTACTTC.

This clonotype was recorded many times. V gene TRBV29-1 combines with J gene TRBJ2-3; 13 bases are shared with TRBD2. This CDR3 has 13 residues. Germline CDR1 reads SQVTM; CDR2 reads ANQGSEA. Trimming removed 7 bases from V and 8 bases from J; junction bases left unmatched: 6. The CDR3, as DNA: TGCAGCGAGACTAGCGGGAGGCAGGGTACGCAGTATTTT. Translating it yields CSETSGRQGTQYF.

This clonotype was seen ten or more times. J is TRBJ2-5 and V is TRBV5-1; perhaps TRBD2 as D (5 bases). V was cut by 4 bases and J by 4 bases, with 11 bases left in between. Germline V gene lookup returns CDR1 SGHRS and CDR2 YFSETQ. The CDR3 loop spans 13 amino acids. CDR3 nucleotides: TGCGCCAGCAGCACGTCGGAGGTAGAGACCCAGTACTTC. The encoded protein is CASSTSEVETQYF. Using reference TRBV5-1 and TRBJ2-5 for the parts outside the CDR3, the full variable domain is KAGVTQTPRYLIKTRGQQVTLSCSPISGHRSVSWYQQTPGQGLQFLFEYFSETQRNKGNFPGRFSGRQFSNSRSEMNVSTLELGDSALYLCASSTSEVETQYFGPGTRLLVL.

This clonotype was counted only a few times. CDR3 nucleotides: TGTGCCAGCAGCTGGGGACAGGGATTACAAGAGACCCAGTACTTC. It specifies CASSWGQGLQETQYF. This chain links TRBV11-2 with TRBJ2-5, with 9 bases matching TRBD1. Losses at the gene ends were 4 bases for V and 2 bases for J; bases not matched to a gene: 5. The CDR3 contains 15 residues. The germline CDR1 and CDR2 sequences are SGHAT and FQNNGV.

This clonotype has a count of ten or more. This sequence joins TRBV20-1 and TRBJ2-7; 7 bases fit TRBD2. The germline V gene has CDR1 DFQATT and CDR2 SNEGSKA (reference sequence). This CDR3 has 13 residues. The V gene end was trimmed by 0 bases and the J gene end by 5 bases; junction bases not matched to a gene: 4. The CDR3 DNA is TGCAGTGCTAGAGAGACTAGCAGCAACGAGCAGTACTTC. This encodes CSARETSSNEQYF.

This clonotype was seen at least ten times. The CDR3 DNA reads as TGCGCCAGCGGGTTTTCGAAGACGGGGAATGAGCAGTTCTTC. Translation gives CASGFSKTGNEQFF. The rearrangement links TRBV10-2 to TRBJ2-1; tentatively, D is TRBD2 (5 bases). The CDR3 sequence is 14 residues long. V lost 8 bases and J lost 7, with 18 bases in between. From germline, CDR1 is WSHSY and CDR2 SAAADI.

The table lists this clonotype with many counts. The chain recombines TRBV27 with TRBJ1-1; no reliable D call. The CDR3 has 13 amino acids. V was clipped by 5 bases and J by 6 bases, with 13 bases between them. Germline lookup yields CDR1 MNHEY and CDR2 SMNVEV (reference sequence). The CDR3 region is CASSGVAGSEAFF. The DNA for the CDR3 is TGTGCCAGCAGTGGGGTTGCGGGGTCTGAAGCTTTCTTT.

This clonotype was counted many times. The chain has TRBV5-8 and TRBJ2-1, with 7 bases identical to TRBD1. There are 15 residues in the CDR3. The V and J ends lost 0 bases and 5 bases, in that order; junction bases with no gene match: 5. The germline V gene has CDR1 SGHTS and CDR2 YDEGEE. The CDR3 region is CASSLGGGEHNEQFF. Here the CDR3 DNA reads TGTGCCAGCAGCTTGGGAGGGGGCGAACACAATGAGCAGTTCTTC.

This clonotype was counted ten times or more. V is TRBV6-1 and J is TRBJ2-2, with 8 bases fitting TRBD1. V shed 5 bases and J 4 bases; nucleotides not matched to a gene: 6. The V gene's germline CDR1 is MNHNS and CDR2 SASEGT. This CDR3 is 15 amino acids long. The CDR3 DNA reads TGTGCCAGCAGTAAGCCGGACAGGGCCACCGGGGAGCTGTTTTTT. Encoded protein: CASSKPDRATGELFF.

This clonotype was counted only a few times. The chain uses TRBV6-1 and TRBJ1-6; D perhaps matches TRBD1 (5 bases). Trimming took 5 bases from V and 7 from J, leaving 15 bases between them. This CDR3 has 15 residues. Germline CDR1 and CDR2: MNHNS and SASEGT. The CDR3 sequence: CASSWGGERNSPLHF. The CDR3 nucleotides read TGTGCCAGCAGTTGGGGGGGGGAGAGGAATTCACCCCTCCACTTT.

Concerning this clonotype: The junction differs from germline at one of its ends, possibly a read error. The CDR3 loop reads CASSVPGAPSYTF. In DNA form, the CDR3 reads TGTGCCAGCAGCGTCCCGGGAGCCCCGTCCTACACCTTC. J is TRBJ1-2 and V is TRBV5-1; no reliable D call. The CDR3 extends over 13 amino acids. CDR1 and CDR2 (germline): SGHRS, YFSETQ.

At least ten counts were recorded for this clonotype. The V and J genes are TRBV11-2 and TRBJ2-2, with D hard to call. Trimming stripped 1 base from V and 4 bases from J, with 7 bases between. Germline values: CDR1 SGHAT, CDR2 FQNNGV. The CDR3 spans 14 residues. Here the CDR3 DNA reads TGTGCCAGCAGCTTAGCTCTTCCCACCGGGGAGCTGTTTTTT. Its protein is CASSLALPTGELFF.

This clonotype was counted a few times. The chain couples TRBV6-1 to TRBJ2-3; TRBD2 might be the D (5 bases). The CDR3 spans 13 residues. Germline loops: CDR1 MNHNS, CDR2 SASEGT. Trimming removed 1 base at V and 8 bases at J, with 10 bases between. CDR3 bases: TGTGCCAGCAGTGAAGTTCCCCTAGCTACGCAGTATTTT. This sequence encodes CASSEVPLATQYF.

This clonotype occurred many times. V gene TRBV12-3 or TRBV12-4 combines with J gene TRBJ1-2; the D gene is possibly TRBD1 (6 bases). The CDR3 contains 17 residues. The ends were cut back, 6 bases at V and 6 bases at J, with 26 bases in the middle. CDR3 sequence (DNA): TGTGCCAGCAGCCCATACCGACAGGCCGGGCGGGTGGATGGCTACACCTTC. This codes for CASSPYRQAGRVDGYTF.

This clonotype appeared many times. The chain uses TRBV5-1 and TRBJ1-1; D ambiguous. CDR3 size: 13 residues. The V end lost 3 bases, the J end lost 3 bases, and 9 bases lay between the germline ends. CDR1 is SGHRS, CDR2 YFSETQ, per germline. CDR3 in DNA: TGCGCCAGCAGCTGGGGTGGGGACACTGAAGCTTTCTTT. Amino acid sequence: CASSWGGDTEAFF.

This clonotype was seen many times. The chain employs TRBV20-1 and TRBJ2-2, with 7 bases fitting TRBD1. The CDR3 has 15 amino acids. Germline V gene lookup returns CDR1 DFQATT and CDR2 SNEGSKA (reference sequence). Trimming cost V 5 bases and J 5 bases; bases outside gene matches: 11. The CDR3 DNA follows: TGCAGTGCTGGAAGGACAGGCGGAAGGACCGGGGAGCTGTTTTTT. Protein: CSAGRTGGRTGELFF.